One T cell receptor beta chain is described in this entry. Losses at the gene ends were 0 bases for V and 6 bases for J; bases not matched to a gene: 3. This CDR3 is 14 amino acids long. The germline gives CDR1 LGHNT, CDR2 FRNRAP. This entry belongs to a study of blood T cell repertoires in COVID-19. For the study at large: Donors in the United States, Italy and Spain gave samples during acute or convalescent COVID-19. T cells, B-cell-depleted T cells, or PBMCs supplied cDNA or gDNA.

The table came from immunoSEQ multiplex PCR; TCRdb's copy has only in-frame clones and leaves some out. The table records 17,000 or so clones, 91% of them present only once. The rearrangement uses TRBV12-5 and TRBJ2-5; 8 bases align to TRBD1. The receptor comes from a human donor in a cohort sampled during active COVID-19. The sequencing sample was made of peripheral blood. CDR3 coding DNA: TGTGCTAGTGGTTTGGTGGGCAGGGGGCAGACCCAGTACTTC. It yields the protein CASGLVGRGQTQYF.